These 24 T cell receptor beta chains share one sample of origin, sequenced in a study of blood T cell repertoires in COVID-19. Sequenced by immunoSEQ multiplex PCR; TCRdb stores in-frame clones only, minus some. Of over 300,000 clones listed, around 83% are singletons. Material for sequencing was peripheral blood. The source is a woman in her forties or fifties with acute or convalescent COVID-19.

This chain joins TRBV7-2 and TRBJ1-4; no definite D call. Germline V lookup: CDR1 SGHTA, CDR2 FQGNSA. V dropped 4 bases and J dropped 4 bases, with 7 bases sitting between them. This CDR3 has 13 residues. CDR3 sequence (DNA): TGTGCCAGCAGCTCCCACATTAATGAAAAACTGTTTTTT. Translation: CASSSHINEKLFF.

The CDR3 coding sequence is TGTGCCAGCTCACCTAGGACAGGGCGGGAGTATGGCTACACCTTC. Translating it yields CASSPRTGREYGYTF. This sequence joins TRBV18 and TRBJ1-2; TRBD1 matches at 8 bases. The CDR3 runs 15 residues. Germline lookup yields CDR1 KGHSH and CDR2 LQKENI. Trimming at V came to 3 bases and at J to 5 bases, leaving 8 bases not matched to a gene.

This sequence joins TRBV5-5 and TRBJ2-5; weak D call: TRBD1 (5 bases). The CDR3 has 14 amino acids. The V gene's germline CDR1 is SGHKS and CDR2 YYEKEE (reference sequence). V dropped 3 bases and J dropped 5 bases, with 14 bases sitting between them. The CDR3 here is CASSSTVFPETQYF. CDR3 DNA sequence: TGTGCCAGCAGCTCGACAGTCTTCCCGGAGACCCAGTACTTC.

The J gene is TRBJ1-1, the V gene TRBV6-5, with D maybe TRBD1 (6 bases). From germline, CDR1 is MNHEY and CDR2 SVGAGI. V was pared by 0 bases and J by 10 bases, with 12 bases between. The CDR3 has 13 residues. The CDR3 sequence: CASSYSQGMGAFF. The DNA of the CDR3 is TGTGCCAGCAGTTACTCGCAGGGGATGGGAGCTTTCTTT.

This clone was seen more than once but under ten times. The J gene is TRBJ2-5, the V gene TRBV6-6; 8 bases align to TRBD1. Germline V CDR1 and CDR2: MNHNY, SVGAGI (reference sequence). The CDR3 sequence is 13 residues long. The ends lost 9 bases at V and 5 bases at J; junction bases unmatched: 8. CDR3 bases: TGTGCCAGTATTAGACAGGGGCCGGAGACCCAGTACTTC. Protein product: CASIRQGPETQYF.

V usage is TRBV5-8 and J usage is TRBJ1-4; maybe TRBD1 (5 bases). Germline V gene lookup returns CDR1 SGHTS and CDR2 YDEGEE. Trimming left V 2 bases short and J 4 bases short, with 12 bases between. The CDR3 spans 15 residues. The DNA of the CDR3 is TGTGCCAGCAGCTTTAGAGGGACTGGTAATGAAAAACTGTTTTTT. Residues: CASSFRGTGNEKLFF.

The V and J genes are TRBV7-9 and TRBJ2-7; TRBD1 might be the D (6 bases). Germline V gives CDR1 SEHNR, CDR2 FQNEAQ (reference sequence). The CDR3 runs 13 residues. V was pared by 5 bases and J by 7 bases, with 15 bases between. The CDR3 loop reads CASSPRTELEQYF. In nucleotides, the CDR3 is TGTGCCAGCAGCCCGCGGACAGAACTGGAGCAGTACTTC.

The chain joins TRBV4-1 to TRBJ2-2; a weak D match, TRBD2 (5 bases). V shed 1 base and J shed 5 bases, with 8 bases lying between them. In germline, CDR1 is MGHRA, CDR2 YSYEKL. There are 14 residues in the CDR3. CDR3 residues: CASSQVSGTGELFF. CDR3 sequence (DNA): TGCGCCAGCAGCCAAGTCTCGGGGACCGGGGAGCTGTTTTTT.

The rearrangement uses TRBV2 and TRBJ1-4; 7 bases map to TRBD1. Looked up from germline, CDR1 is SNHLY and CDR2 is FYNNEI. Trimming at V came to 5 bases and at J to 6 bases, leaving 6 bases not matched to a gene. The CDR3 consists of 14 residues. The CDR3 nucleotides are TGTGCCAGCAGTCCCGCGAGGGGGCATGAAAAACTGTTTTTT. It codes for CASSPARGHEKLFF. The entire variable domain, with the rest obtained from reference TRBV2 and TRBJ1-4, is as follows: EPEVTQTPSHQVTQMGQEVILRCVPISNHLYFYWYRQILGQKVEFLVSFYNNEISEKSEIFDDQFSVERPDGSNFTLKIRSTKLEDSAMYFCASSPARGHEKLFFGSGTQLSVL.

This chain uses TRBV2 with TRBJ2-1; 10 positions agree with TRBD1. Germline V gene data show CDR1 as SNHLY and CDR2 as FYNNEI. After removal of 6 bases from V and 6 bases from J, the junction contained 11 bases not matched to a gene. The CDR3 length is 16 residues. DNA for the CDR3: TGTGCCAGCAGCGAGGGACAGGGGTTAATTCGCAATGAGCAGTTCTTC. Residues: CASSEGQGLIRNEQFF. The variable domain in full, completed from reference TRBV2 and TRBJ2-1, reads EPEVTQTPSHQVTQMGQEVILRCVPISNHLYFYWYRQILGQKVEFLVSFYNNEISEKSEIFDDQFSVERPDGSNFTLKIRSTKLEDSAMYFCASSEGQGLIRNEQFFGPGTRLTVL.

The rearrangement joins TRBV12-2 to TRBJ1-1; the table's TRBD1 call for D was not verified on the DNA. TRBV12-2 is termed a pseudogene. The CDR3 extends over 14 amino acids. The CDR3 DNA is TGTGCAAGTCGCTTAGCGAACAGGCAAACCAAAGCTTTCTTT. Translated, it gives CASRLANRQTKAFF.

The genes are TRBV5-4 and TRBJ2-2; D might be TRBD2 (6 bases). CDR3 length equals 16 residues. V lost 4 bases and J lost 0, with 13 bases in between. Germline values: CDR1 SGHNT, CDR2 YYREEE (reference sequence). In DNA form, the CDR3 reads TGTGCCAGCAGCCCCCAGGGACTGGCGAACACCGGGGAGCTGTTTTTT. As protein: CASSPQGLANTGELFF.

The chain couples TRBV5-1 to TRBJ1-1; tentative D call: TRBD1 (6 bases). V lost 8 bases and J 1 base, leaving 18 bases between the germline ends. Germline CDR1 and CDR2: SGHRS and YFSETQ. The CDR3 extends over 15 amino acids. CDR3 coding DNA: TGCGCCAGTCGCTCAACCGGGACACGGAACACTGAAGCTTTCTTT. It encodes CASRSTGTRNTEAFF.

The chain has TRBV29-1 and TRBJ1-6; D may be TRBD1 (6 bases). The germline V and J ends were trimmed by 5 bases and 10 bases, with 15 bases remaining between them. The germline V gene has CDR1 SQVTM and CDR2 ANQGSEA. This CDR3 is 13 amino acids long. This chain's CDR3 is CSVRDTYGSPLHF. DNA for the CDR3: TGCAGCGTTAGGGACACGTATGGGTCACCCCTCCACTTT.

The gene calls are TRBV11-2 and TRBJ1-6; D is ambiguous. CDR1 is SGHAT and CDR2 is FQNNGV in the germline V gene. V was clipped by 3 bases and J by 9 bases, with 12 bases between them. This CDR3 has 14 residues. CDR3 coding DNA: TGTGCCAGCAGCTTGTGGGTATCGGGTTCACCCCTCCACTTT. Its translation: CASSLWVSGSPLHF.

The chain links TRBV2 to TRBJ1-1; D uncertain. Trimming took off 7 bases at V and 0 bases at J, with 15 bases between the two ends. This CDR3 contains 15 residues. The V gene's germline CDR1 is SNHLY and CDR2 FYNNEI. CDR3 loop: CASIYDFFMNTEAFF. CDR3 bases: TGTGCCAGCATATACGACTTTTTTATGAACACTGAAGCTTTCTTT.

The sample holds a few counts of this clone. The chain links TRBV6-5 to TRBJ2-7, with 9 bases identical to TRBD1. This CDR3 is built from 13 residues. V was clipped by 6 bases and J by 4 bases; unmatched bases: 4. Germline values: CDR1 MNHEY, CDR2 SVGAGI. CDR3 sequence (DNA): TGTGCCAGCAGACCGGGACAGGGTTACGAGCAGTACGTC. It encodes CASRPGQGYEQYV.

This clone appeared a single time. For the CDR3, the DNA is TGTGCCAGCAGTTACCCAACCGGGACAGGGGGGTCTCCGAAGGTGAATGAGCAGTTCTTC. It translates to CASSYPTGTGGSPKVNEQFF. The chain combines TRBV6-2 or TRBV6-3 with TRBJ2-1; the match to TRBD1 covers 11 bases. V gave up 2 bases and J gave up 7 bases; unmatched junction bases: 19. Germline CDR1 and CDR2: MNHEY and SVGEGT. The CDR3 runs 20 residues.

This clone was seen only a few times. The chain uses TRBV2 and TRBJ2-7; 7 bases agree with TRBD1. Germline trimming cut 4 bases from V and 3 bases from J; bases unmatched to any gene: 3. Germline-derived CDR1 and CDR2 are SNHLY and FYNNEI. The CDR3 totals 13 residues. In nucleotides, the CDR3 is TGTGCCAGCAGTGGTTGGGACAGCTACGAGCAGTACGTC. Translated, it gives CASSGWDSYEQYV.

The chain employs TRBV9 and TRBJ1-2, with 11 bases aligning to TRBD1. Germline V gene lookup returns CDR1 SGDLS and CDR2 YYNGEE. The CDR3 is made up of 17 amino acids. V lost 1 base to trimming and J lost 5 bases; unmatched junction nucleotides: 10. The CDR3 DNA reads TGTGCCAGCAGCGTAACAGGACAGGGGGCGACGGGGTATGGCTACACCTTC. Translation: CASSVTGQGATGYGYTF.

V usage is TRBV3-1 (or the pseudogene TRBV3-2) and J usage is TRBJ1-1; D uncertain. In germline, CDR1 is LGHDT, CDR2 YNNKEL (reference sequence). V was trimmed by 0 bases and J by 1 base, leaving 6 bases between them. The CDR3 totals 14 residues. CDR3 DNA: TGTGCCAGCAGCCAAGAAGCTGAGAACACTGAAGCTTTCTTT. The encoded protein is CASSQEAENTEAFF.

This sequence joins TRBV2 and TRBJ2-7; TRBD2 aligns across 13 bases. J was trimmed by 6 bases and V by 3 bases; bases with no gene match: 2. This CDR3 has 14 residues. Per the germline V gene, CDR1 is SNHLY and CDR2 is FYNNEI. CDR3 residues: CASSETSGRPEQYF. The CDR3 bases are TGTGCCAGCAGTGAGACTAGCGGGAGGCCCGAGCAGTACTTC.

V and J are TRBV10-1 and TRBJ1-2; no reliable D call. Germline lookup yields CDR1 WNHNN and CDR2 SYGVQD (reference sequence). The CDR3 totals 15 residues. V dropped 0 bases and J dropped 2 bases, with 10 bases sitting between them. The chain's CDR3 is CASSESPDSNYGYTF. CDR3 coding DNA: TGCGCCAGCAGTGAGTCTCCAGATAGCAACTATGGCTACACCTTC.

Concerning this clone itself: At the DNA level, this CDR3 is encoded by other sequences in the same sample as well. The rearrangement joins TRBV5-1 to TRBJ2-6; D remains ambiguous. The V end was cut by 7 bases, the J end by 0 bases, with 11 bases between. This CDR3 spans 15 amino acids. Germline V gene sequence: CDR1 SGHRS, CDR2 YFSETQ. The CDR3 bases are TGCGCCAGCTCGGAACAGAGCTCTGGGGCCAACGTCCTGACTTTC. Its translation is CASSEQSSGANVLTF. Combining the CDR3 with reference TRBV5-1 and TRBJ2-6 gives the whole variable domain KAGVTQTPRYLIKTRGQQVTLSCSPISGHRSVSWYQQTPGQGLQFLFEYFSETQRNKGNFPGRFSGRQFSNSRSEMNVSTLELGDSALYLCASSEQSSGANVLTFGAGSRLTVL.